A single sample gave rise to the 16 T cell receptor beta chains below, sequenced in a study of blood T cell repertoires in COVID-19. Profiled with immunoSEQ multiplex PCR; TCRdb holds only in-frame clones, not every one. The sample carries about 160,000 clones, approximately 81% recorded once. Input material: peripheral blood. The receptors derive from a middle-aged man with acute or convalescent COVID-19.

The count of this clone is one. The rearrangement links TRBV14 to TRBJ2-7, with D possibly matching TRBD1 (6 bases). Germline V CDR1 and CDR2: SGHDN, FVKESK. This CDR3 spans 15 amino acids. V was trimmed by 1 base and J by 4 bases, leaving 14 bases between them. CDR3 bases: TGTGCCAGCAGCCAAGGAAGGACAGAAGGGTACGAGCAGTACTTC. Its translation: CASSQGRTEGYEQYF.

The rearrangement joins TRBV9 to TRBJ2-3, with TRBD2 as a possible D gene (6 bases). The CDR3 is 13 amino acids. The V and J ends lost 0 bases and 6 bases respectively, with 8 bases between them. Germline V lookup: CDR1 SGDLS, CDR2 YYNGEE. CDR3 sequence reads: CASSVVLADTQYF. The CDR3 coding sequence is TGTGCCAGCAGCGTAGTACTAGCTGATACGCAGTATTTT.

CDR3 amino acids: CASSEDRGTEAFF. The CDR3 DNA is TGTGCCAGCAGCGAGGACAGGGGCACTGAAGCTTTCTTT. J is TRBJ1-1 and V is TRBV9, with 9 bases aligning to TRBD1. CDR1 SGDLS and CDR2 YYNGEE come from the germline V gene. The V segment lost 3 bases and the J segment 4 bases; nucleotides outside the gene matches: 1. This CDR3 is built from 13 residues.

This chain links TRBV28 with TRBJ1-5; D possibly corresponds to TRBD1 (6 bases). In germline, CDR1 is MDHEN, CDR2 SYDVKM. The CDR3 spans 14 residues. The V gene lost 5 bases and the J gene lost 7 bases, with 15 bases spanning the gap. The chain's CDR3 is CASSVLQGRQPQHF. The CDR3 DNA is TGTGCCAGCAGTGTTTTACAGGGAAGACAGCCCCAGCATTTT.

This clone occurred once. V and J are TRBV7-2 and TRBJ1-6, with 9 bases aligning to TRBD1. J gave up 9 bases and V 5 bases, and 8 bases lay outside the gene matches. Germline CDR1 and CDR2: SGHTA and FQGNSA. The CDR3 consists of 15 residues. The CDR3 DNA follows: TGTGCCAGCAGCCTCCGAGGGACAGGGTTTTCACCCCTCCACTTT. Translated: CASSLRGTGFSPLHF.

This clone was recorded only once. The chain carries TRBV10-1 and TRBJ1-5; the D is unclear. The CDR3 covers 15 residues. The V end lost 4 bases, the J end lost 8 bases, and 18 bases lay between the germline ends. The germline gives CDR1 WNHNN, CDR2 SYGVQD (reference sequence). The CDR3 here is CASSVKRVRREPQHF. The CDR3 DNA is TGCGCCAGCAGTGTAAAACGAGTACGTCGGGAGCCCCAGCATTTT.

A single count supports this clone. This sequence joins TRBV7-2 and TRBJ2-7; D not resolved. V was pared by 6 bases and J by 3 bases, with 12 bases between. Germline CDR1 reads SGHTA; CDR2 reads FQGNSA. The CDR3 runs 13 residues. CDR3 sequence: CASSYERLYEQYF. CDR3 sequence (DNA): TGTGCCAGCAGTTATGAGAGACTCTACGAGCAGTACTTC.

Comments on this clone: Additional DNA sequences in this sample encode the identical CDR3. V is TRBV7-3 and J is TRBJ1-1, with D perhaps TRBD1 (5 bases). Germline CDR1 is SGHTA and CDR2 is FQGTGA. The CDR3 spans 13 residues. With 0 bases removed from V and 5 bases from J, the gap between germline ends came to 7 bases. CDR3 coding DNA: TGTGCCAGCAGCTTAACAAGGGGTACTGAAGCTTTCTTT. Translating it yields CASSLTRGTEAFF.

The chain recombines TRBV12-3 or TRBV12-4 with TRBJ2-1, with a tentative D call TRBD2 (5 bases). V shed 3 bases and J shed 4 bases, with 7 bases lying between them. The CDR3 has 13 amino acids. This chain's CDR3 is CASSFGIYNEQFF. In DNA, the CDR3 is TGTGCCAGCAGTTTCGGGATTTACAATGAGCAGTTCTTC.

V and J are TRBV11-2 and TRBJ2-7; D is uncertain. This CDR3 is 13 amino acids long. Deletions cut 2 bases from V and 5 bases from J, with 10 bases between. Germline CDR1 and CDR2: SGHAT and FQNNGV. This chain's CDR3 is CASSLRVLNEQYF. The CDR3 nucleotides are TGTGCCAGCAGCTTACGGGTTCTCAACGAGCAGTACTTC.

The chain uses TRBV29-1 and TRBJ2-7, with 7 positions matching TRBD1. Germline assignment: CDR1 SQVTM and CDR2 ANQGSEA. The CDR3 runs 12 residues. With V trimmed by 1 base and J by 3 bases, 0 bases remained unmatched. Here the CDR3 DNA reads TGCAGCGTTGAAGCAGGGGGCTACGAGCAGTACTTC. As protein: CSVEAGGYEQYF.

J is TRBJ1-5 and V is TRBV7-9; D remains ambiguous. V was cut by 5 bases and J by 2 bases, with 7 bases left in between. The CDR3 is 13 amino acids. Germline CDR1 is SEHNR and CDR2 is FQNEAQ (reference sequence). DNA for the CDR3: TGTGCCAGCAGCCTCTCGGGCAATCAGCCCCAGCATTTT. It specifies CASSLSGNQPQHF. Variable domain in full (rest from reference TRBV7-9 and TRBJ1-5): DTGVSQNPRHKITKRGQNVTFRCDPISEHNRLYWYRQTLGQGPEFLTYFQNEAQLEKSRLLSDRFSAERPKGSFSTLEIQRTEQGDSAMYLCASSLSGNQPQHFGDGTRLSIL.

The gene calls are TRBV9 and TRBJ2-2; D gene uncertain. V lost 3 bases and J lost 5, with 11 bases in between. Germline lookup yields CDR1 SGDLS and CDR2 YYNGEE. This CDR3 comprises 14 residues. In DNA form, the CDR3 reads TGTGCCAGCAGCGACTCCCAGGTGACCGGGGAGCTGTTTTTT. It encodes CASSDSQVTGELFF.

In nucleotides, the CDR3 is TGTGCCAGCTCACCAGAGGTAGGACAGATCGGTCGGGAAGCTTTCTTT. Translated, it gives CASSPEVGQIGREAFF. The chain employs TRBV18 and TRBJ1-1; weak D call: TRBD1 (6 bases). The V and J ends lost 2 bases and 8 bases respectively, with 21 bases between them. This CDR3 has 16 amino acids. From germline, CDR1 is KGHSH and CDR2 LQKENI.

This clone was detected once. The rearrangement links TRBV13 to TRBJ1-2, with TRBD1 identical over 10 bases. Germline V gene lookup returns CDR1 PRHDT and CDR2 FYEKMQ (reference sequence). There are 16 residues in the CDR3. V dropped 2 bases and J dropped 6; count of bases not matched to a gene: 9. The CDR3 reads CASSLTKTGGLDGYTF. CDR3 nucleotide sequence: TGTGCCAGCAGCTTAACTAAGACAGGGGGCTTGGATGGCTACACCTTC.

The gene calls are TRBV24-1 and TRBJ2-3; 11 nucleotides align to TRBD2. Per the germline V gene, CDR1 is KGHDR and CDR2 is SFDVKD. V shed 6 bases and J 6 bases; nucleotides not matched to a gene: 10. The CDR3 runs 16 residues. The CDR3 bases are TGTGCCACCAGTCCGCGGCCTAGCGGGGGGCGGGATACGCAGTATTTT. Its protein is CATSPRPSGGRDTQYF.